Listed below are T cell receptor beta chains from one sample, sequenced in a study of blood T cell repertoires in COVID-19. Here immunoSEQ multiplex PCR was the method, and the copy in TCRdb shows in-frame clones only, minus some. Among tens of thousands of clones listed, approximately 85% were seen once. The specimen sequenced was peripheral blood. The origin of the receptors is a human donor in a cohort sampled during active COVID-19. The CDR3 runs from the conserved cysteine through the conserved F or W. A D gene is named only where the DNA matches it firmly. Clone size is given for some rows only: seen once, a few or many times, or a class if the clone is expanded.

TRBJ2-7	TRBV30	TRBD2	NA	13	CAWSAGRVGEQYF	TGTGCCTGGAGCGCCGGGAGGGTAGGCGAGCAGTACTTC
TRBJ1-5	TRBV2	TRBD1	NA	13	CASRQGAAQPQHF	TGTGCCAGCAGACAGGGGGCGGCTCAGCCCCAGCATTTT
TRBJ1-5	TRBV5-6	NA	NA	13	CASSLGGYQPQHF	TGTGCCAGCAGCTTGGGCGGATATCAGCCCCAGCATTTT
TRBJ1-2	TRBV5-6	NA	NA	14	CASSLGRGNYGYTF	TGTGCCAGCAGTTTGGGACGGGGTAACTATGGCTACACCTTC
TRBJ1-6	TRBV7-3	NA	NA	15	CASSLLGSGESPLHF	TGTGCCAGCAGCTTATTGGGAAGCGGAGAGTCACCCCTCCACTTT
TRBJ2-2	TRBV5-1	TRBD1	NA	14	CASRQGPTTGELFF	TGCGCCAGCAGACAGGGGCCAACCACCGGGGAGCTGTTTTTT
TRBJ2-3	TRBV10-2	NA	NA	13	CASSRGGTDTQYF	TGCGCCAGCAGCCGCGGGGGCACAGATACGCAGTATTTT
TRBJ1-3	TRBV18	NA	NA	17	CASSPRGIAGEGDTIYF	TGTGCCAGCTCACCAAGGGGCATCGCAGGGGAAGGAGACACCATATATTTT
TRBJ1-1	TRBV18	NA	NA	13	CASSPGTGTEAFF	TGTGCCAGCTCACCGGGTACAGGGACTGAAGCTTTCTTT
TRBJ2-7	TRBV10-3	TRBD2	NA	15	CAISETASGNYEQYF	TGTGCCATCAGTGAGACCGCTAGCGGGAACTACGAGCAGTACTTC
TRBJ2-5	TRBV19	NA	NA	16	CASSIGGRPRQETQYF	TGTGCCAGTAGTATAGGGGGGAGGCCTCGACAAGAGACCCAGTACTTC
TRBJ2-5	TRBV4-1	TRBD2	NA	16	CASRPSGRPSQETQYF	TGCGCCAGCAGGCCTAGCGGGAGGCCCTCCCAAGAGACCCAGTACTTC
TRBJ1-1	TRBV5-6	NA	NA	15	CASSLVGVSRTEAFF	TGTGCCAGCAGCTTGGTCGGGGTAAGCCGCACTGAAGCTTTCTTT
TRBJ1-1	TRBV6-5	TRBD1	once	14	CASRLTGAKAEAFF	TGTGCCAGCAGGTTGACAGGGGCTAAGGCTGAAGCTTTCTTT
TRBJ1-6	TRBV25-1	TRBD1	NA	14	CASSQDRETSPLHF	TGTGCCAGCAGTCAAGACAGGGAGACTTCACCCCTCCACTTT
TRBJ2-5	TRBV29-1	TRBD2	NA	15	CSVEGADSGGLGSYF	TGCAGCGTTGAAGGGGCGGATAGCGGGGGCCTGGGATCCTACTTC
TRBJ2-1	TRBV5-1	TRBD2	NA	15	CASSLALAGGNEQFF	TGCGCCAGCAGCTTGGCCTTAGCGGGAGGCAATGAGCAGTTCTTC
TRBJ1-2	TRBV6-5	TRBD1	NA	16	CASSYENRGLYYGYTF	TGTGCCAGCAGTTACGAGAACAGGGGGCTGTACTATGGCTACACCTTC
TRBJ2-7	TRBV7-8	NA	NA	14	CASSLLGGTYEQYF	TGTGCCAGCAGCTTACTTGGCGGCACCTACGAGCAGTACTTC
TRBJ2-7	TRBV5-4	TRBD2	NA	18	CASSLGTSGSPFYYEQYF	TGTGCCAGCAGCTTGGGAACTAGCGGGAGCCCTTTTTACTACGAGCAGTACTTC
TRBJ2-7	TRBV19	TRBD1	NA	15	CASSPRQGHMGEQYF	TGTGCCAGTAGTCCCCGACAGGGCCATATGGGCGAGCAGTACTTC
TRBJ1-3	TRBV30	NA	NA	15	CAWSVLITSGNTIYF	TGTGCCTGGAGTGTACTGATTACCTCTGGAAACACCATATATTTT
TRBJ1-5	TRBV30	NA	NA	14	CAWSREGGNQPQHF	TGTGCCTGGAGTAGAGAGGGAGGCAATCAGCCCCAGCATTTT
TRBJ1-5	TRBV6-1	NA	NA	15	CASSEAWGVGQPQHF	TGTGCCAGCAGTGAAGCTTGGGGGGTTGGACAGCCCCAGCATTTT
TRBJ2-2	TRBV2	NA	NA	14	CASTQQGGTGELFF	TGTGCCAGCACCCAACAGGGCGGCACCGGGGAGCTGTTTTTT
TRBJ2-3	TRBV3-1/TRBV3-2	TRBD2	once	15	CASSHGGRETDTQYF	TGTGCCAGCAGCCACGGCGGGAGGGAGACAGATACGCAGTATTTT
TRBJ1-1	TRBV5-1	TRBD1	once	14	CASSSATGVTEAFF	TGCGCCAGCAGCTCAGCCACAGGGGTCACTGAAGCTTTCTTT
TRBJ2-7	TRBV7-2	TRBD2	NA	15	CASSSIAGGSYEQYF	TGTGCCAGCAGCTCAATAGCGGGAGGCTCGTACGAGCAGTACTTC
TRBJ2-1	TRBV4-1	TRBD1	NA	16	CASSQDPDRGYNEQFF	TGCGCCAGCAGCCAAGATCCGGACAGGGGGTACAATGAGCAGTTCTTC
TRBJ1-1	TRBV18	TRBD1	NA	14	CASSWTGQGSEAFF	TGTGCCAGCTCCTGGACGGGACAGGGCTCTGAAGCTTTCTTT
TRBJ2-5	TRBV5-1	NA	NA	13	CASSFYRVETQYF	TGCGCCAGCAGCTTTTACAGGGTAGAGACCCAGTACTTC
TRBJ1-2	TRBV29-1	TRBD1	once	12	CSVEGDSRGYTF	TGCAGCGTCGAGGGGGACAGCCGGGGCTACACCTTC
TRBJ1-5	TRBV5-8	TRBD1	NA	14	CASSVGQGARPQHF	TGTGCCAGCAGCGTCGGACAGGGGGCTCGGCCCCAGCATTTT
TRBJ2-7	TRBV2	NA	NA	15	CASTSPAPAPYEQYF	TGTGCCAGCACCAGTCCGGCACCAGCGCCCTACGAGCAGTACTTC
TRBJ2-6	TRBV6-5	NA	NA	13	CASGGAGANVLTF	TGTGCCAGCGGGGGCGCTGGGGCCAACGTCCTGACTTTC
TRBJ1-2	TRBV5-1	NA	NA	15	CASSLVAEHFYGYTF	TGCGCCAGCAGCTTGGTGGCGGAACACTTCTATGGCTACACCTTC
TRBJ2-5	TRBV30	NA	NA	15	CAWSVVSGMQETQYF	TGTGCCTGGAGTGTGGTTAGCGGAATGCAAGAGACCCAGTACTTC